These 16 T cell receptor beta chains were sequenced from one sample in a study of lymphopenia after photon versus proton radiotherapy (dated by TCRdb to between 2018 and 2021). Receptors were amplified or captured by the immunoSEQ multiplex PCR assay. Here the immuneACCESS table is served through TCRdb, limited to in-frame sequences with V and J called. Missing clones are a known gap in these copies; in checked studies unresolved V genes cover under half, and the rest lacks a known reason. This sample holds over 30,000 clones; around 82% were observed only once. The top ten constitute 13% to 15% of the sample. This specimen consisted of peripheral blood, obtained from a patient treated with proton-based radiotherapy. The receptors were gathered from a woman aged 70-85 years with pancreatic cancer.

In this sample, this clone turned up once. The gene calls are TRBV6-5 and TRBJ2-7; maybe TRBD1 (5 bases). The germline gives CDR1 MNHEY, CDR2 SVGAGI. The CDR3 extends over 15 amino acids. V dropped 6 bases and J dropped 7 bases, with 22 bases sitting between them. This chain's CDR3 is CASSVLNRTPLEQYF. The CDR3 region has the DNA TGTGCCAGCAGCGTCCTGAACAGGACCCCTTTGGAGCAGTACTTC.

This clone has more than one count but fewer than ten. The V gene is TRBV4-2, the J gene TRBJ1-6, with D maybe TRBD1 (6 bases). V lost 1 base and J 7 bases, leaving 14 bases between the germline ends. The CDR3 loop spans 16 amino acids. Germline CDR1 reads LGHNA; CDR2 reads YNFKEQ. In DNA form, the CDR3 reads TGTGCCAGCAGCCAAGGACAGGAGTTAAAAAATTCACCCCTCCACTTT. Its translation: CASSQGQELKNSPLHF.

The V and J genes are TRBV28 and TRBJ1-4; D call uncertain. V lost 2 bases and J 7 bases, leaving 5 bases between the germline ends. From germline, CDR1 is MDHEN and CDR2 SYDVKM. This CDR3 region has 12 residues. The CDR3 region has the DNA TGTGCCAGCAGTTTAAATCTTGAAAAACTGTTTTTT. Residues: CASSLNLEKLFF.

There are a few counts of this clone. The chain links TRBV7-3 to TRBJ2-2, with D possibly being TRBD2 (6 bases). The germline V gene encodes CDR1 SGHTA and CDR2 FQGTGA. Trimming took 5 bases from V and 0 from J, leaving 19 bases between them. The CDR3 loop spans 18 amino acids. DNA of the CDR3: TGTGCCAGCAGCCAGGGTAGTCGGGGGAGTACGAACACCGGGGAGCTGTTTTTT. Its protein is CASSQGSRGSTNTGELFF.

The chain couples TRBV5-4 to TRBJ2-3, with D uncertain. There are 13 residues in the CDR3. V lost 2 bases to trimming and J lost 4 bases, with 8 bases between them. The germline gives CDR1 SGHNT, CDR2 YYREEE (reference sequence). CDR3 bases: TGTGCCAGCAGCTTTCCTGGCCCAGATACGCAGTATTTT. Translated, it gives CASSFPGPDTQYF.

This clone was counted a single time. The genes are TRBV5-1 and TRBJ1-1; D unclear. The CDR3 is 14 amino acids. Trimming cost V 0 bases and J 2 bases, with 8 bases left between them. Germline V gene sequence: CDR1 SGHRS, CDR2 YFSETQ. The CDR3 DNA is TGCGCCAGCAGCTTGGTCGCGCAAAACACTGAAGCTTTCTTT. Its translation is CASSLVAQNTEAFF.

This chain uses TRBV9 with TRBJ2-5; 8 bases fit TRBD1. This CDR3 region has 16 residues. Germline V CDR1 and CDR2: SGDLS, YYNGEE. V was pared by 4 bases and J by 7 bases, with 15 bases of the junction left unmatched. The CDR3 sequence: CASSRAGGDTSRTQYF. The CDR3 DNA is TGTGCCAGCAGCAGGGCAGGGGGCGATACTTCTAGGACCCAGTACTTC.

This clone has just a few counts. This sequence joins TRBV7-9 and TRBJ2-7, with D perhaps matching TRBD2 (6 bases). CDR1 and CDR2 from the germline V gene are SEHNR and FQNEAQ (reference sequence). Trimming pared 10 bases from V and 3 bases from J, leaving 22 bases between. CDR3 size: 15 residues. This CDR3 is CAKGHGISGDYEQYF. CDR3 in DNA: TGTGCCAAGGGCCACGGGATATCGGGGGACTACGAGCAGTACTTC. The full variable domain, with the rest looked up from reference TRBV7-9 and TRBJ2-7, is DTGVSQNPRHKITKRGQNVTFRCDPISEHNRLYWYRQTLGQGPEFLTYFQNEAQLEKSRLLSDRFSAERPKGSFSTLEIQRTEQGDSAMYLCAKGHGISGDYEQYFGPGTRLTVT.

This chain's CDR3 is CASSQIKAGRISSYEQYF. CDR3 bases: TGCGCCAGCAGCCAAATCAAAGCGGGACGTATAAGCTCCTACGAGCAGTACTTC. This chain connects TRBV4-1 to TRBJ2-5, with 7 bases aligning to TRBD2. The DNA end is a closer match to TRBJ2-7, so the J assignment may be wrong. The CDR3 is made up of 18 amino acids. Germline CDR1 MGHRA, CDR2 YSYEKL.

CDR3 coding DNA: TGTGCCAGCAGTTTATTCCCTGAACAGCCCCAGCATTTT. Its protein is CASSLFPEQPQHF. V is TRBV27 and J is TRBJ1-5; D unclear. V lost 1 base to trimming and J lost 7 bases, with 8 bases between them. Germline values: CDR1 MNHEY, CDR2 SMNVEV (reference sequence). This CDR3 is built from 13 residues.

The rearrangement uses TRBV19 and TRBJ1-5; D uncertain. Trimming cost V 3 bases and J 0 bases, with 9 bases left between them. CDR1 and CDR2 (germline): LNHDA, SQIVND (reference sequence). The CDR3 runs 15 residues. As DNA, the CDR3 is TGTGCCAGTAGTATGCGTCGGAGTAGCAATCAGCCCCAGCATTTT. Translating gives CASSMRRSSNQPQHF.

For the CDR3, the DNA is TGTGCCAGCAGCTTAGACGGGGGTGTCGTCGAGCAGTACTTC. Translating gives CASSLDGGVVEQYF. The rearrangement uses TRBV7-9 and TRBJ2-7; perhaps TRBD2 as D (6 bases). The CDR3 loop spans 14 amino acids. V lost 1 base and J 6 bases, leaving 13 bases between the germline ends. Germline values: CDR1 SEHNR, CDR2 FQNEAQ (reference sequence).

The J gene is TRBJ1-1, the V gene TRBV28; 7 bases are a match to TRBD1. Germline V lookup: CDR1 MDHEN, CDR2 SYDVKM. CDR3 length: 15 residues. V shed 2 bases and J 1 base; nucleotides not matched to a gene: 4. Here the CDR3 DNA reads TGTGCCAGCAGTTTAGGGGGACAGTGGAACACTGAAGCTTTCTTT. It specifies CASSLGGQWNTEAFF.

V usage is TRBV28 and J usage is TRBJ2-3; D unclear. This CDR3 is 12 amino acids long. Germline CDR1 reads MDHEN; CDR2 reads SYDVKM. V was trimmed by 5 bases and J by 2 bases, leaving 5 bases between them. The CDR3 loop reads CASSINTDTQYF. CDR3 bases: TGTGCCAGCAGTATCAACACAGATACGCAGTATTTT.

The chain joins TRBV28 to TRBJ1-5; D gene ambiguous. V was cut by 5 bases and J by 0 bases, with 11 bases left in between. This CDR3 region has 15 residues. Germline V CDR1 and CDR2: MDHEN, SYDVKM. The DNA of the CDR3 is TGTGCCAGCAGTAGAACACAGAGTAGCAATCAGCCCCAGCATTTT. Amino acid sequence: CASSRTQSSNQPQHF.

Details on this clone: Germline and junction disagree at one end, which may indicate a read error. The chain joins TRBV27 to TRBJ2-1, with 9 bases aligning to TRBD2. The germline V gene encodes CDR1 MNHEY and CDR2 SMNVEV (reference sequence). This CDR3 is 17 amino acids long. The DNA for the CDR3 is TGTGCCAGCAGTTTACAGGCTAGCGGGACATACTACAGTGAGCAGTTCTTC. Translated, it gives CASSLQASGTYYSEQFF.